These 25 T cell receptor beta chains share one sample of origin, sequenced in a study of blood T cells in healthy people across ages. The second PCR ran about 6 to 12 cycles with a sample-barcoded 5' primer and J-beta primers. TCRdb recomputed calls from the 5' RACE reads with MiXCR, one row per CDR3 protein. The profile shows 540,000 or so distinct CDR3 sequences, 27% of them singletons. Sequencing used blood. The receptors were gathered from a woman in her seventies in good health.

This clonotype was recorded a few times. The V gene is TRBV6-5, the J gene TRBJ2-5; D is ambiguous. This CDR3 spans 18 amino acids. The germline V gene has CDR1 MNHEY and CDR2 SVGAGI. Trimming cost V 0 bases and J 2 bases, with 19 bases left between them. The CDR3 bases are TGTGCCAGCAGTTACTCGTTGGTGGCGGCTAATAAACAAGAGACCCAGTACTTC. Protein product: CASSYSLVAANKQETQYF.

This clonotype was counted a few times. The rearrangement joins TRBV7-2 to TRBJ1-1, with 8 bases matching TRBD1. The V gene's germline CDR1 is SGHTA and CDR2 FQGNSA. The CDR3 is 16 residues long. Trimming took 1 base from V and 5 from J; bases not matched to a gene: 9. As DNA, the CDR3 is TGTGCCAGCAGCTTAGTACAGGGGGGAACAAGGACTGAAGCTTTCTTT. Its protein is CASSLVQGGTRTEAFF.

The chain links TRBV20-1 to TRBJ2-1; 10 bases map to TRBD2. V was pared by 6 bases and J by 0 bases, with 14 bases of the junction left unmatched. Germline loops: CDR1 DFQATT, CDR2 SNEGSKA (reference sequence). The CDR3 runs 18 residues. The CDR3 DNA is TGCAGTGCCCCCCGTGGTAGCGGGGGGCCCAGCTCCTACAATGAGCAGTTCTTC. This encodes CSAPRGSGGPSSYNEQFF.

This clonotype was found once. The gene calls are TRBV7-3 and TRBJ2-5, with D possibly being TRBD1 (6 bases). V gave up 5 bases and J gave up 5 bases, with 18 bases separating them. Germline V gene lookup returns CDR1 SGHTA and CDR2 FQGTGA. The CDR3 contains 15 residues. The DNA for the CDR3 is TGTGCCAGCAGCCGGTTTACAGGGTTCCGGGAGACCCAGTACTTC. It translates to CASSRFTGFRETQYF.

This sequence joins TRBV5-1 and TRBJ2-7; 8 bases agree with TRBD1. After removal of 4 bases from V and 5 bases from J, the junction contained 8 bases not matched to a gene. The CDR3 spans 14 residues. CDR1 is SGHRS and CDR2 is YFSETQ in the germline V gene. The CDR3 sequence is CASSRAGGLNEQYF. CDR3 bases: TGCGCCAGCAGCCGGGCAGGGGGCTTGAACGAGCAGTACTTC.

V usage is TRBV19 and J usage is TRBJ1-1; tentatively, D is TRBD1 (5 bases). With 3 bases removed from V and 0 bases from J, the gap between germline ends came to 11 bases. Germline values: CDR1 LNHDA, CDR2 SQIVND (reference sequence). CDR3 size: 15 residues. In nucleotides, the CDR3 is TGTGCCAGTAGTATTCAGGGTCGGGTGAACACTGAAGCTTTCTTT. This codes for CASSIQGRVNTEAFF. Supplemented by reference TRBV19 and TRBJ1-1, the full variable domain reads DGGITQSPKYLFRKEGQNVTLSCEQNLNHDAMYWYRQDPGQGLRLIYYSQIVNDFQKGDIAEGYSVSREKKESFPLTVTSAQKNPTAFYLCASSIQGRVNTEAFFGQGTRLTVV.

The chain combines TRBV4-2 with TRBJ1-6; D uncertain. Trimming cost V 0 bases and J 8 bases, with 14 bases left between them. This CDR3 region has 16 residues. The germline CDR1 and CDR2 sequences are LGHNA and YNFKEQ. CDR3 in amino acids: CASSQDAYVGDSPLHF. Written as DNA, the CDR3 is TGTGCCAGCAGCCAAGATGCTTACGTCGGCGATTCACCCCTCCACTTT.

This clonotype was seen more than once but under ten times. The V call is TRBV5-1, the J call TRBJ1-5; 8 nucleotides align to TRBD1. The CDR3 is made up of 14 amino acids. Germline V gene sequence: CDR1 SGHRS, CDR2 YFSETQ. V was clipped by 4 bases and J by 3 bases; unmatched bases: 3. The CDR3 DNA follows: TGCGCCAGCAGCCTGACAGGGGACAATCAGCCCCAGCATTTT. This gives the protein CASSLTGDNQPQHF.

The sample holds one count of this clonotype. The CDR3 nucleotides read TGCGCCAGCAGCAAAAGTCCGCAAGAGACCCAGTACTTC. Protein sequence: CASSKSPQETQYF. The rearrangement links TRBV5-1 to TRBJ2-5; D is unclear. The CDR3 has 13 amino acids. V lost 4 bases to trimming and J lost 2 bases, with 9 bases between them. Germline V gene lookup returns CDR1 SGHRS and CDR2 YFSETQ.

This clonotype turned up a few times. The chain carries TRBV2 and TRBJ1-2; D remains ambiguous. The CDR3 loop spans 13 amino acids. Per germline, CDR1 SNHLY and CDR2 FYNNEI. The germline V and J ends were trimmed by 7 bases and 6 bases, with 15 bases remaining between them. The CDR3 is CASTSMGIHGYTF. As DNA, the CDR3 is TGTGCCAGCACGAGTATGGGGATTCATGGCTACACCTTC.

This clonotype was detected ten times or more. The rearrangement links TRBV6-5 to TRBJ2-2; possible D gene TRBD2, 6 bases. The CDR3 contains 15 residues. V was trimmed by 6 bases and J by 4 bases, leaving 15 bases between them. Germline-derived CDR1 and CDR2 are MNHEY and SVGAGI. The CDR3 DNA reads as TGTGCCAGCAGGCTCTGGGGGGATGGCACCGGGGAGCTGTTTTTT. Protein sequence: CASRLWGDGTGELFF.

This clonotype was seen only once. The chain links TRBV20-1 to TRBJ2-1; TRBD1 might be the D (6 bases). The CDR3 consists of 16 residues. In germline, CDR1 is DFQATT, CDR2 SNEGSKA (reference sequence). Trimming took off 6 bases at V and 1 base at J, with 19 bases between the two ends. The CDR3 region has the DNA TGCAGTGCCCGTCCTCCAGGACAGCAATCCTACAATGAGCAGTTCTTC. Its translation: CSARPPGQQSYNEQFF.

The V call is TRBV27, the J call TRBJ1-2; tentatively, D is TRBD1 (6 bases). V lost 5 bases and J 8 bases, leaving 18 bases between the germline ends. Germline V gives CDR1 MNHEY, CDR2 SMNVEV (reference sequence). The CDR3 spans 14 residues. In DNA, the CDR3 is TGTGCCAGCAGTCCGAACAGGGCCGTCTCCGGCTACACCTTC. This translates into CASSPNRAVSGYTF.

V gene TRBV11-3 combines with J gene TRBJ1-2, with D uncertain. Germline CDR1 reads SGHNT; CDR2 reads YENEEA. The V and J ends lost 1 base and 7 bases respectively, with 16 bases between them. The CDR3 runs to 15 residues. DNA for the CDR3: TGTGCCAGCAGCTTAGTGGGAGATATACGAGGTGGCTACACCTTC. It encodes CASSLVGDIRGGYTF.

The table lists this clonotype with a few counts. This chain links TRBV12-3 or TRBV12-4 with TRBJ2-5; D might be TRBD1 or TRBD2, each matching 5 bases. The CDR3 totals 15 residues. Trimming took off 6 bases at V and 2 bases at J, with 16 bases between the two ends. CDR3: CASSPEGSAQETQYF. Here the CDR3 DNA reads TGTGCCAGCAGCCCAGAGGGGTCAGCACAAGAGACCCAGTACTTC.

Only a few counts were recorded for this clonotype. The chain's CDR3 is CASSQVRGRQETQYF. The CDR3 region has the DNA TGTGCCAGCAGCCAAGTAAGGGGTCGGCAAGAGACCCAGTACTTC. The chain couples TRBV3-1 to TRBJ2-5; D may be TRBD1 (5 bases). Per the germline V gene, CDR1 is LGHDT and CDR2 is YNNKEL (reference sequence). V gave up 1 base and J gave up 2 bases, with 11 bases separating them. The CDR3 extends over 15 amino acids.

The rearrangement uses TRBV20-1 and TRBJ2-1; 13 bases agree with TRBD2. V shed 8 bases and J 6 bases; nucleotides not matched to a gene: 4. This CDR3 has 13 residues. The V gene's germline CDR1 is DFQATT and CDR2 SNEGSKA (reference sequence). CDR3 nucleotides: TGCAGTAGCAGACTAGCGGGAGGCAATGAGCAGTTCTTC. Amino acid sequence: CSSRLAGGNEQFF.

This sequence joins TRBV24-1 and TRBJ2-1; D remains ambiguous. The CDR3 is made up of 12 amino acids. V was pared by 0 bases and J by 8 bases, with 4 bases between. CDR1 is KGHDR and CDR2 is SFDVKD in the germline V gene. The CDR3 DNA reads as TGTGCCACCAGTGATTTGGTAGATGAGCAGTTCTTC. This sequence encodes CATSDLVDEQFF.

This clonotype was counted a few times. The junction and the germline gene differ at one end; a read error may be behind it. The chain recombines TRBV7-7 with TRBJ2-3; TRBD2 is a possible D gene (5 bases). Germline CDR1 and CDR2: SSHAT and FNYEAQ (reference sequence). There are 18 residues in the CDR3. The CDR3 coding sequence is TGTGCTAGCAGCTTAGCGTTGACGGGGAGCCCTAGCACAGATACGCAGTATTTT. Translating it yields CASSLALTGSPSTDTQYF.

This clonotype showed up just a few times. The chain joins TRBV20-1 to TRBJ1-4; D unresolved. Germline CDR1 and CDR2: DFQATT and SNEGSKA (reference sequence). This CDR3 contains 14 residues. Trimming took 3 bases from V and 2 from J, leaving 10 bases between them. CDR3 in DNA: TGCAGTGCTAGTTATACCCCCACTAATGAAAAACTGTTTTTT. It specifies CSASYTPTNEKLFF.

The chain recombines TRBV28 with TRBJ1-5; the D gene is possibly TRBD1 (5 bases). CDR1 and CDR2 (germline): MDHEN, SYDVKM. This CDR3 has 14 residues. Trimming pared 6 bases from V and 5 bases from J, leaving 14 bases between. This CDR3 is CASRGLREDQPQHF. In nucleotides, the CDR3 is TGTGCCAGCAGGGGACTAAGGGAGGATCAGCCCCAGCATTTT.

This chain joins TRBV5-1 and TRBJ1-3, with no clear D. The germline V and J ends were trimmed by 3 bases and 0 bases, with 1 base remaining between them. Germline V CDR1 and CDR2: SGHRS, YFSETQ. This CDR3 is built from 12 residues. The CDR3 here is CASSYSGNTIYF. The CDR3 nucleotides are TGCGCCAGCAGCTACTCTGGAAACACCATATATTTT.

The chain is built from TRBV7-2 and TRBJ2-2; no reliable D call. The CDR3 has 14 residues. V was shortened by 2 bases and J by 2 bases, with 6 bases between the two germline ends. In germline, CDR1 is SGHTA, CDR2 FQGNSA. The CDR3 DNA reads TGTGCCAGCAGCTTAACAGCCAACACCGGGGAGCTGTTTTTT. Its protein product is CASSLTANTGELFF.

The CDR3 region has the DNA TGTGCCAGCAGTTCACGCGACCCGGAGGAGAATGGGCAGCCCCAGCATTTT. Protein product: CASSSRDPEENGQPQHF. The chain couples TRBV7-8 to TRBJ1-5; D gene ambiguous. Trimming removed 6 bases from V and 7 bases from J, with 25 bases in between. This CDR3 is 17 amino acids long. CDR1 is SGHVS, CDR2 FQNEAQ, per germline.

V usage is TRBV6-2 or TRBV6-3 and J usage is TRBJ2-3, with 10 bases fitting TRBD2. The CDR3 has 14 amino acids. Unmatched junction bases numbered 6, after V lost 7 bases and J lost 5 bases. Germline V gene data show CDR1 as MNHEY and CDR2 as SVGEGT. CDR3 residues: CASNLRTSGDTQYF. In DNA form, the CDR3 reads TGTGCCAGCAACCTGAGGACTAGCGGAGATACGCAGTATTTT.